These 29 T cell receptor beta chains came from one sample sequenced in a study of blood T cell repertoires in COVID-19. Assay used: immunoSEQ multiplex PCR; TCRdb lists only in-frame clones, some missing. The table has about 320,000 clones, about nine tenths seen once; the top ten hold more than 9%. Sequenced sample: PBMCs or T cells enriched from blood (not recorded which). These receptors were taken from a woman younger than 30 who had recovered from COVID-19.

This clone was counted ten times or more. The chain employs TRBV6-4 and TRBJ2-1; 13 bases are a match to TRBD2. Germline trimming cut 3 bases from V and 5 bases from J; bases unmatched to any gene: 1. The CDR3 extends over 15 amino acids. CDR1 is MRHNA, CDR2 SNTAGT, per germline. CDR3 DNA: TGTGCCAGCAGTGAGACTAGCGGGGGGAACAATGAGCAGTTCTTC. The encoded protein is CASSETSGGNNEQFF.

J is TRBJ2-1 and V is TRBV14; 8 nucleotides align to TRBD1. The CDR3 consists of 13 residues. With V trimmed by 3 bases and J by 10 bases, 5 bases remained unmatched. Germline CDR1 reads SGHDN; CDR2 reads FVKESK. CDR3 residues: CASSQSQGAEQFF. The CDR3 region has the DNA TGTGCCAGCAGCCAGTCGCAGGGGGCGGAGCAGTTCTTC. The full variable domain, its missing parts supplied by reference TRBV14 and TRBJ2-1, is EAGVTQFPSHSVIEKGQTVTLRCDPISGHDNLYWYRRVMGKEIKFLLHFVKESKQDESGMPNNRFLAERTGGTYSTLKVQPAELEDSGVYFCASSQSQGAEQFFGPGTRLTVL.

Here the CDR3 reads CASSLVHTLTGNYGYTF. The CDR3 DNA reads TGTGCCAGCAGCTTGGTCCACACCTTGACAGGGAACTATGGCTACACCTTC. The J gene is TRBJ1-2, the V gene TRBV5-4; 7 bases match TRBD1. Per the germline V gene, CDR1 is SGHNT and CDR2 is YYREEE (reference sequence). Trimming cost V 0 bases and J 2 bases; bases outside gene matches: 10. The CDR3 is 17 residues long.

The gene calls are TRBV2 and TRBJ1-1; D is uncertain. CDR1 is SNHLY and CDR2 is FYNNEI in the germline V gene. Trimming shortened V by 7 bases and J by 1 base, and 13 bases separated the two germline ends. The CDR3 is 14 residues long. The CDR3 here is CASTREGPNTEAFF. The CDR3 DNA reads as TGTGCCAGCACCCGGGAAGGGCCGAACACTGAAGCTTTCTTT.

This clone came up a few times. The chain has TRBV6-1 and TRBJ2-1; 10 bases line up with TRBD2. The CDR3 consists of 16 residues. The V segment lost 1 base and the J segment 3 bases; nucleotides outside the gene matches: 3. Germline lookup yields CDR1 MNHNS and CDR2 SASEGT. The DNA for the CDR3 is TGTGCCAGCAGTGAAGAGGCTAGCGGGGGCTACAATGAGCAGTTCTTC. This gives the protein CASSEEASGGYNEQFF.

The chain couples TRBV27 to TRBJ2-6, with D perhaps matching TRBD1 (6 bases). Germline CDR1 is MNHEY and CDR2 is SMNVEV (reference sequence). V was shortened by 4 bases and J by 4 bases, with 14 bases between the two germline ends. The CDR3 runs to 16 residues. This chain's CDR3 is CASSSLGAQGANVLTF. CDR3 nucleotides: TGTGCCAGCAGTTCCCTGGGGGCGCAGGGGGCCAACGTCCTGACTTTC.

This clone was observed a single time. The V and J genes are TRBV9 and TRBJ1-2, with 10 bases matching TRBD1. The V segment lost 0 bases and the J segment 2 bases; nucleotides outside the gene matches: 4. This CDR3 region has 16 residues. Germline V CDR1 and CDR2: SGDLS, YYNGEE. The CDR3 here is CASSVAGTGENYGYTF. For the CDR3, the DNA is TGTGCCAGCAGCGTAGCCGGGACAGGGGAGAACTATGGCTACACCTTC.

The chain has TRBV7-4 and TRBJ1-4; perhaps TRBD1 as D (6 bases). V was shortened by 5 bases and J by 2 bases, with 24 bases between the two germline ends. Germline V gene sequence: CDR1 SGHVT, CDR2 SQSDAQ. The CDR3 is 19 amino acids. The CDR3 DNA is TGTGCCAGCAGCCCAGATATGACGTCTCAGGGGCGGACTAATGAAAAACTGTTTTTT. Protein sequence: CASSPDMTSQGRTNEKLFF.

This chain connects TRBV4-1 to TRBJ2-4; 11 nucleotides match TRBD2. This CDR3 spans 16 amino acids. J was trimmed by 0 bases and V by 3 bases; bases with no gene match: 1. CDR1 is MGHRA and CDR2 is YSYEKL in the germline V gene. In DNA form, the CDR3 reads TGCGCCAGCAGCCATCTAGCGGGAGGAGCCAAAAACATTCAGTACTTC. It codes for CASSHLAGGAKNIQYF.

V is TRBV5-1 and J is TRBJ2-7; no definite D call. Trimming left V 0 bases short and J 2 bases short, with 9 bases between. Germline V gives CDR1 SGHRS, CDR2 YFSETQ. This CDR3 is 14 amino acids long. This CDR3 is CASSLVASTYEQYF. For the CDR3, the DNA is TGCGCCAGCAGCTTGGTGGCCTCGACCTACGAGCAGTACTTC.

This chain joins TRBV27 and TRBJ1-2; TRBD1 matches at 7 bases. The CDR3 spans 17 residues. Germline trimming cut 0 bases from V and 8 bases from J; bases unmatched to any gene: 15. Germline V CDR1 and CDR2: MNHEY, SMNVEV (reference sequence). This chain's CDR3 is CASSLSSGAGGSGGYTF. For the CDR3, the DNA is TGTGCCAGCAGTTTATCGAGTGGGGCAGGGGGAAGTGGCGGCTACACCTTC.

This clone has a single count. The genes are TRBV6-1 and TRBJ1-4, with D perhaps TRBD1 (5 bases). Germline CDR1 is MNHNS and CDR2 is SASEGT. This CDR3 region has 15 residues. The V end lost 1 base, the J end lost 3 bases, and 9 bases lay between the germline ends. CDR3 nucleotides: TGTGCCAGCAGTGAAGTTTGGGGCGCTAATGAAAAACTGTTTTTT. The encoded protein is CASSEVWGANEKLFF.

The chain is built from TRBV12-3 or TRBV12-4 and TRBJ2-3, with D unresolved. The V and J ends lost 2 bases and 11 bases respectively, with 8 bases between them. This CDR3 contains 11 residues. This CDR3 is CASSLTQLQYF. CDR3 coding DNA: TGTGCCAGCAGTTTAACACAGCTGCAGTATTTT.

The CDR3 reads CASSSRTYGYTF. CDR3 in DNA: TGTGCCAGCAGTTCCAGGACATATGGCTACACCTTC. The genes are TRBV28 and TRBJ1-2; D may be TRBD1 (5 bases). The CDR3 sequence is 12 residues long. Trimming took off 4 bases at V and 5 bases at J, with 8 bases between the two ends. Looked up from germline, CDR1 is MDHEN and CDR2 is SYDVKM.

The J gene is TRBJ2-7, the V gene TRBV10-2; no clear D. Trimming took off 0 bases at V and 2 bases at J, with 8 bases between the two ends. In germline, CDR1 is WSHSY, CDR2 SAAADI. This CDR3 has 14 residues. The CDR3 nucleotides read TGCGCCAGCAGTGAGTCGCATCGAGCCTACGAGCAGTACTTC. It specifies CASSESHRAYEQYF.

The V and J genes are TRBV10-3 and TRBJ2-3; 7 bases map to TRBD2. There are 16 residues in the CDR3. Germline V gene data show CDR1 as ENHRY and CDR2 as SYGVKD. Trimming removed 2 bases from V and 3 bases from J; junction bases left unmatched: 8. The DNA of the CDR3 is TGTGCCATCAGTGAGCTAGCGGAGCGAGGGACAGATACGCAGTATTTT. Translating it yields CAISELAERGTDTQYF.

V is TRBV11-2 and J is TRBJ1-1; no clear D. V lost 4 bases and J lost 0, with 15 bases in between. Looked up from germline, CDR1 is SGHAT and CDR2 is FQNNGV. This CDR3 is 16 amino acids long. This chain's CDR3 is CASSSVGVTLNTEAFF. CDR3 DNA: TGTGCCAGCAGCTCCGTAGGAGTCACCTTGAACACTGAAGCTTTCTTT.

V usage is TRBV3-1 (or the pseudogene TRBV3-2) and J usage is TRBJ1-2, with 9 nucleotides matching TRBD1. The CDR3 is 13 amino acids. From germline, CDR1 is LGHDT and CDR2 YNNKEL (reference sequence). Trimming at V came to 4 bases and at J to 7 bases, leaving 4 bases not matched to a gene. In DNA form, the CDR3 reads TGTGCCAGCAGCCCCCGGGACAGGGTTGGCTACACCTTC. This codes for CASSPRDRVGYTF.

This rearrangement joins TRBV12-2 to TRBJ2-7; TRBD2 reflects the table's D call only, with no check against the DNA. TRBV12-2 is flagged as a pseudogene. This CDR3 spans 12 amino acids. In DNA, the CDR3 is TGTGCAAGTCGCTTCTGGAGGCACGAGCAGTACTTC. Its protein product is CASRFWRHEQYF.

The V and J genes are TRBV4-1 and TRBJ1-6; 8 bases map to TRBD1. From germline, CDR1 is MGHRA and CDR2 YSYEKL. Losses at the gene ends were 4 bases for V and 2 bases for J; bases not matched to a gene: 4. CDR3 length: 16 amino acids. DNA of the CDR3: TGCGCCAGCAGCCTTATGGACAGGGCCTATAATTCACCCCTCCACTTT. Translating it yields CASSLMDRAYNSPLHF.

The chain recombines TRBV2 with TRBJ1-6; 8 bases line up with TRBD1. This CDR3 comprises 15 residues. The germline V gene encodes CDR1 SNHLY and CDR2 FYNNEI. Unmatched junction bases numbered 8, after V lost 6 bases and J lost 7 bases. The CDR3 sequence: CASRRGTGGNSPLHF. Written as DNA, the CDR3 is TGTGCCAGCAGACGAGGGACAGGCGGAAATTCACCCCTCCACTTT.

The chain recombines TRBV30 with TRBJ2-7, with a tentative D call TRBD2 (5 bases). Germline V lookup: CDR1 GTSNPN, CDR2 SVGIG (reference sequence). This CDR3 has 13 residues. V was shortened by 0 bases and J by 3 bases, with 9 bases between the two germline ends. This chain's CDR3 is CAWSVLANYEQYF. CDR3 coding DNA: TGTGCCTGGAGTGTATTAGCGAACTACGAGCAGTACTTC.

The J gene is TRBJ2-6, the V gene TRBV5-1, with D possibly matching TRBD2 (5 bases). CDR1 SGHRS and CDR2 YFSETQ come from the germline V gene. The CDR3 extends over 15 amino acids. Trimming left V 0 bases short and J 13 bases short, with 17 bases between. The CDR3, as DNA: TGCGCCAGCAGCTTGGCTCTCGGGCCGACTATGGTCCTGACTTTC. Translation: CASSLALGPTMVLTF.

This rearrangement joins TRBV19 to TRBJ1-1; D remains ambiguous. The germline CDR1 and CDR2 sequences are LNHDA and SQIVND (reference sequence). The CDR3 consists of 15 residues. The ends were cut back, 0 bases at V and 0 bases at J, with 8 bases in the middle. CDR3 loop: CASSIDPEVNTEAFF. DNA for the CDR3: TGTGCCAGTAGTATAGACCCCGAGGTGAACACTGAAGCTTTCTTT.

This clone was counted once. V usage is TRBV18 and J usage is TRBJ2-7, with D possibly TRBD2 on 6 matching bases. CDR3 length equals 15 residues. Germline CDR1 and CDR2: KGHSH and LQKENI. Trimming stripped 2 bases from V and 2 bases from J, with 13 bases between. The CDR3 nucleotides are TGTGCCAGCTCACCAGAATCGGCGGGGCCCTACGAGCAGTACTTC. Translating gives CASSPESAGPYEQYF.

This clone was seen just once. This CDR3 is CASSTFPGELFF. Written as DNA, the CDR3 is TGTGCCAGTAGTACTTTCCCCGGGGAGCTGTTTTTT. The chain is built from TRBV19 and TRBJ2-2; D is uncertain. Germline V gives CDR1 LNHDA, CDR2 SQIVND (reference sequence). This CDR3 is built from 12 residues. V shed 4 bases and J shed 6 bases, with 6 bases lying between them.

V usage is TRBV5-5 and J usage is TRBJ2-5; 11 nucleotides agree with TRBD2. V lost 5 bases to trimming and J lost 5 bases; unmatched junction nucleotides: 11. The germline V gene encodes CDR1 SGHKS and CDR2 YYEKEE (reference sequence). The CDR3 is 16 residues long. CDR3 sequence: CASSPHSGGAVETQYF. The CDR3 coding sequence is TGTGCCAGCAGTCCCCATAGCGGGGGGGCCGTTGAGACCCAGTACTTC.

In the case of this clone: Additional DNA sequences in this sample encode the identical CDR3. The J gene is TRBJ2-5, the V gene TRBV18; the D is unclear. V was trimmed by 3 bases and J by 3 bases, leaving 2 bases between them. Germline CDR1 KGHSH, CDR2 LQKENI. The CDR3 runs 11 residues. DNA of the CDR3: TGTGCCAGCTCACCCGAAGAGACCCAGTACTTC. Amino acids: CASSPEETQYF.

V gene TRBV7-3 combines with J gene TRBJ1-6, with 8 nucleotides matching TRBD1. The CDR3 sequence is 16 residues long. Trimming removed 5 bases from V and 5 bases from J; junction bases left unmatched: 8. Germline V gene sequence: CDR1 SGHTA, CDR2 FQGTGA. The CDR3 spells CASSRSPTGDNSPLHF. The CDR3 bases are TGTGCCAGCAGCCGTTCTCCGACAGGGGATAATTCACCCCTCCACTTT.